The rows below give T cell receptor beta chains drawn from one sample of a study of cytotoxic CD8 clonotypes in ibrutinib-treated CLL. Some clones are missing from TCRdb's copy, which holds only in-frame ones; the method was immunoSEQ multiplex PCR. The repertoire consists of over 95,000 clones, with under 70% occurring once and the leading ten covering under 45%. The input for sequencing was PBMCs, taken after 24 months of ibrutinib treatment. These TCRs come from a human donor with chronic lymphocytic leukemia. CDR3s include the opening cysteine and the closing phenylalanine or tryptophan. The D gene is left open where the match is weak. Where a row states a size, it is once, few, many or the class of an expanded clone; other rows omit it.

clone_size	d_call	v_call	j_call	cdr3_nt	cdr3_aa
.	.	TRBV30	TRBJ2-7	TGTGCCTGGGGGGCGTCGGGGACATTGTCCTACGAGCAGTACTTC	CAWGASGTLSYEQYF
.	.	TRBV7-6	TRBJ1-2	TGTGCCAGCAGCGGAGGGGACGGAAACTATGGCTACACCTTC	CASSGGDGNYGYTF
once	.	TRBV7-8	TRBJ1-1	TGTGCCAGCAGCTACCGGGGAGGGGGGAACACTGAAGCTTTCTTT	CASSYRGGGNTEAFF
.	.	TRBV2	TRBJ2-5	TGTGCCAGCAGGGCTGAAGGGCGCCAGGAGACCCAGTACTTC	CASRAEGRQETQYF
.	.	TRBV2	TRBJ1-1	TGTGCCAGCAGGCTTAGTTTGAACACTGAAGCTTTCTTT	CASRLSLNTEAFF
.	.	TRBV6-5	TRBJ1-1	TGTGCCGGGGACCACATTGGGAATGAAGCTTTCTTT	CAGDHIGNEAFF
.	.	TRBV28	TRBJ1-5	TGTGCCAGCGTTAATAGTGGGGGGGCGTACCAGCCCCAGCATTTT	CASVNSGGAYQPQHF
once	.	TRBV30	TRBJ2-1	TGTGCCTCAGGCTCGTACAATGAGCAGTTCTTC	CASGSYNEQFF
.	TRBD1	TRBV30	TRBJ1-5	TGTGCCTGGAGCCTTAACAGGGGAAATGACAATCAGCCCCAGCATTTT	CAWSLNRGNDNQPQHF
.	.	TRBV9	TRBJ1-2	TGTGCCAGCAGCCCCCTGGGGGGGCCGATGGGTAGCTATGGCTACACCTTC	CASSPLGGPMGSYGYTF
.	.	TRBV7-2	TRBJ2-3	TGTGCCAGCTCCCCGGACTCTGGCACAGATACGCAGTATTTT	CASSPDSGTDTQYF
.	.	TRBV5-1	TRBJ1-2	TGCGCCAGCAGCCTCGTTCCGGACATCCGCGGGGGCTACACCTTC	CASSLVPDIRGGYTF
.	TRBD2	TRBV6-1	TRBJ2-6	TGTGCCAGCCGCGGGGGAGCCTCTGGGGCCAACGTCCTGACTTTC	CASRGGASGANVLTF
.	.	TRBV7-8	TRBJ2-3	TGTGCCAGCAGCTTAGCGTTCATTAGCACAGATACGCAGTATTTT	CASSLAFISTDTQYF
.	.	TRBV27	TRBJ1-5	TGTGCCAGCAGTTTACGAGATCCCCCCCAGCATTTT	CASSLRDPPQHF
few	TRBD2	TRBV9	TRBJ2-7	TGTGCCAGCAGCGTAGGGACTAGCGGGGCATTAGGCGAGCAGTACTTC	CASSVGTSGALGEQYF
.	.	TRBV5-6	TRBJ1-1	TGTGCCAGCAGCTTGCTGGTTTCGGCAGAGAACACTGAAGCTTTCTTT	CASSLLVSAENTEAFF
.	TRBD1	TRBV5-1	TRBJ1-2	TGCGCCAGCAGCTTAGGACAGGGGAAAGGCTACACCTTC	CASSLGQGKGYTF
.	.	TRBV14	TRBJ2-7	TGTGCCAGCAGCCAAGCACCCTTGGAAGAGCAGTACTTC	CASSQAPLEEQYF
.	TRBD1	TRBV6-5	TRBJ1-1	TGTGCCAGCAGCCGGGGACAGGGAATCGGTGGAGCTTTCTTT	CASSRGQGIGGAFF
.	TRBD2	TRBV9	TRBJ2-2	TGTGCCAGCAGCCTACGGGCTAGCGGGTCGAACACCGGGGAGCTGTTTTTT	CASSLRASGSNTGELFF
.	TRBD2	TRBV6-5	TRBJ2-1	TGTGCCAGCAGCCGAAGACTAGCTGGCTACAATGAGCAGTTCTTC	CASSRRLAGYNEQFF
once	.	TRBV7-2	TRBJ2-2	TGTGCCAGCAGCTCCCGCGCGGTCCAGACCTCCGGGGAGCTGTTTTTT	CASSSRAVQTSGELFF
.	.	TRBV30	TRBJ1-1	TGTGCCTGGAGGCTGGGGTCGAGCACTGAAGCTTTCTTT	CAWRLGSSTEAFF
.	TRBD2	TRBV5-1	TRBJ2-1	TGCGCCAGCGGGGCTAGCGGGGGGTACAATGAGCAGTTCTTC	CASGASGGYNEQFF
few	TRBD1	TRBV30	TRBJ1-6	TGTGCCTGGAGCGCCGACAGGGAAGGGTCACCCCTCCACTTT	CAWSADREGSPLHF
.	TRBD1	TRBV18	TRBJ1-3	TGTGCCAGCTCACCGATGGACAGGGCTGGTGGAAACACCATATATTTT	CASSPMDRAGGNTIYF
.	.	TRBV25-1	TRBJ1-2	TGTGCCAGCAGTGAAGGAGGGGTTCAAGGGGGCTACACCTTC	CASSEGGVQGGYTF
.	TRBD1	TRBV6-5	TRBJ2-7	TGTGCCAGCAGTACCCGGACAGGGGAGTACTTC	CASSTRTGEYF
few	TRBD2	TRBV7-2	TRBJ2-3	TGTGCCAGCAGCGGAAAAGGGCTAGCGGGGGGCCGAACAGATACGCAGTATTTT	CASSGKGLAGGRTDTQYF
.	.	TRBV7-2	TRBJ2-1	TGTGCCAGCAGCTTCTCGGGGCAGAATGAGCAGTTCTTC	CASSFSGQNEQFF
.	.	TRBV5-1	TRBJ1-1	TGCGCCAGCAGTCCTCTGGGGGTCCCTGAAGCTTTCTTT	CASSPLGVPEAFF
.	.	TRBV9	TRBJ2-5	TGTGCCAGCAGCCCCCGGGCAGACGAGACCCAGTACTTC	CASSPRADETQYF
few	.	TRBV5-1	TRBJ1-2	TGCGCCAGCAGCTCCCAACCAGGGAAGGAGAACGGCTACACCTTC	CASSSQPGKENGYTF
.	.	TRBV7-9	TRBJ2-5	TGTGCCAGCAGCTTAGCGGGCAGCCAATACAGACAAGAGACCCAGTACTTC	CASSLAGSQYRQETQYF
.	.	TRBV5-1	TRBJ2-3	TGCGCCAGCAGCGCAAAACTAGTCCCCACAGATACGCAGTATTTT	CASSAKLVPTDTQYF
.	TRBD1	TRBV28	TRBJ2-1	TGTGCCAGCAGTTCTCCGGGACAGGGGAACGATGAGCAGTTCTTC	CASSSPGQGNDEQFF
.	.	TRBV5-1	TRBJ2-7	TGCGCCAGCAGCTTCCGTGGGCTGGACGAGCAGTACTTC	CASSFRGLDEQYF
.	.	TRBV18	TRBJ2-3	TGTGCCAGCTCCCTCCAACCGGGGAGCACAGATACGCAGTATTTT	CASSLQPGSTDTQYF